This TCR beta chain was retrieved from a study of chemoradiotherapy in HPV16-positive cancers. The sample holds a few counts of this clone. Produced via immunoSEQ multiplex PCR; TCRdb's table is partial and in-frame only. The sample lists 30,000 to 40,000 clones, around 76% occurring once. Germline V gives CDR1 SGHDN, CDR2 FVKESK. The CDR3 runs to 16 residues. Trimming removed 4 bases from V and 5 bases from J, with 20 bases in between. Here the sequenced sample was blood, taken from a patient who underwent chemoradiotherapy. The chain has TRBV14 and TRBJ1-2, with D possibly being TRBD1 (5 bases). This TCR came from a human donor with HPV-associated anogenital cancer. The CDR3, as DNA: TGTGCCAGCAGCCTTTCAATGGGACGTCCGATGTATGGCTACACCTTC. Its protein product is CASSLSMGRPMYGYTF.